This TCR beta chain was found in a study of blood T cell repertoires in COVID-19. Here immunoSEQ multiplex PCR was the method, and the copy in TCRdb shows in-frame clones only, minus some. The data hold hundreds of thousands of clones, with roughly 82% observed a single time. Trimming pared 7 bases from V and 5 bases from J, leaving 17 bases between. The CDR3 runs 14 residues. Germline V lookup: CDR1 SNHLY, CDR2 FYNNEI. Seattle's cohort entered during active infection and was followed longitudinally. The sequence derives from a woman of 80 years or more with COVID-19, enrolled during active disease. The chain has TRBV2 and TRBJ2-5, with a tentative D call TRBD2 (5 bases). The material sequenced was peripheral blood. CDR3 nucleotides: TGTGCCAGCACCGGGGTCCTAGCTTACGAGACCCAGTACTTC. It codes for CASTGVLAYETQYF.